Only a few counts were recorded for the clone carrying this TCR beta chain. In the original analysis: By means of reference gene primer amplification, nucleated cell counts were estimated. Libraries were prepared by immunoSEQ multiplex PCR; TCRdb keeps only in-frame clonotypes and omits some of them. The V and J calls and clone size are taken from that table; D and trimming were inferred from the DNA. The profile covers 250,000 to 300,000 clones, with just over 85% appearing a single time and 3% taken by the ten largest. This sample stems from a study of blood T cell repertoires in COVID-19. Study in general: Samples representing acute and convalescent COVID-19 were sourced from the United States, Italy and Spain. Sample material is recorded as cDNA or gDNA derived from T cells, B-cell-depleted T cells, or PBMCs.

This CDR3 is 14 amino acids long. CDR1 GTSNPN and CDR2 SVGIG come from the germline V gene (reference sequence). The V and J ends lost 0 bases and 8 bases, in that order; junction bases with no gene match: 9. The gene calls are TRBV30 and TRBJ1-2; TRBD1 aligns across 7 bases. Sequencing input: peripheral blood. This sequence was found in a woman between 25 and 40 years old with active or convalescent COVID-19. Written as DNA, the CDR3 is TGTGCCTGGAGTGTAAGGGGGCGCCGTCTAGGCTACACCTTC. Protein: CAWSVRGRRLGYTF.